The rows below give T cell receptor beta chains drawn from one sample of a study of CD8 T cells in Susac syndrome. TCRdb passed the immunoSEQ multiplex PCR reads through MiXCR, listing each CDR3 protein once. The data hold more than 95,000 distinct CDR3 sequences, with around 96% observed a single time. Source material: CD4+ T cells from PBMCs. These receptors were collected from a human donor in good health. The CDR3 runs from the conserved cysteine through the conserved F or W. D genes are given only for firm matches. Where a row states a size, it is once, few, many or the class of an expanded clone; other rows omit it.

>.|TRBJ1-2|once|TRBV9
TGTGCCAGCAGCCCCGGGACGGAGAACTATGGCTACACCTTC
CASSPGTENYGYTF
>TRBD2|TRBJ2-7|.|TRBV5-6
TGTGCCAGCAGCTTGGCCAAAGGTAGCGGGAGTTACGAGCAGTACTTC
CASSLAKGSGSYEQYF
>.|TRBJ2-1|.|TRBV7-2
TGTGCCAGCACCTCGAGCTTCCTGCAGTTCTTC
CASTSSFLQFF
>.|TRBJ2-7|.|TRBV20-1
TGCAGTGCTAGTCCAGCGGCCGCCTACGAGCAGTACTTC
CSASPAAAYEQYF
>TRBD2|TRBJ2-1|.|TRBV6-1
TGTGCCAGCAGTCCTGGGCGGGAGGGCCGCAGAGCCTACAATGAGCAGTTCTTC
CASSPGREGRRAYNEQFF
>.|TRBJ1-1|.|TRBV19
TGTGCCACCCGAGGCCTAACAGGGTCCCCTGAAGCTTTCTTT
CATRGLTGSPEAFF
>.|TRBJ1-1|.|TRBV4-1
TGCGCCAGCAGCCAAGATGACAGGATAATGAACACTGAAGCTTTCTTT
CASSQDDRIMNTEAFF
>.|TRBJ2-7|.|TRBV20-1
TGCAGTGCTAGAGATGCCTATGGGACACCCTACGAGCAGTACTTC
CSARDAYGTPYEQYF
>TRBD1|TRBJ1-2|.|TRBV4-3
TGCGCCAGCAGCCAAGCTGCGGGACAGTCCACGCACTATGGCTACACCTTC
CASSQAAGQSTHYGYTF
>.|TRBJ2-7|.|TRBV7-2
TGTGCCAGCAGCTTCAAGGGGGCCTACGAGCAGTACTTC
CASSFKGAYEQYF
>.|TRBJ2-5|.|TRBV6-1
TGTGCCAGGAGGGGGACACGCGGGAGAAATGGGGAGACCCAGTACTTC
CARRGTRGRNGETQYF
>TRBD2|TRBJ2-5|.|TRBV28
TGTGCCAGCAGTTCACTAGCGGGAGGCCAAGAGACCCAGTACTTC
CASSSLAGGQETQYF
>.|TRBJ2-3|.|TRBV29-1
TGCAGCGTTGAACCCAGGAGCACAGATACGCAGTATTTT
CSVEPRSTDTQYF
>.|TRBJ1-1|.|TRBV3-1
TGTGCCAGCAAGAGCCGCAACACTGAAGCTTTCTTT
CASKSRNTEAFF
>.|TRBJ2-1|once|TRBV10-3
TGTGCCATCAGTGAAGGGGGCAATGAGCAGTTCTTC
CAISEGGNEQFF
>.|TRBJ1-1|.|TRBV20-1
TGCAGTGCTAGAGATGGCGACGGCATGAACACTGAAGCTTTCTTT
CSARDGDGMNTEAFF
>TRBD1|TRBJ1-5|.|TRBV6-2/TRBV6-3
TGTGCCACCACGGACAGGGTTCAGCCCCAGCATTTT
CATTDRVQPQHF
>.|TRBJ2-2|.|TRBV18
TGTGCCAGCTCACCCCTAGGAGCAGGGGTCACCGGGGAGCTGTTTTTT
CASSPLGAGVTGELFF
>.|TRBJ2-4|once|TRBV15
TGTGCCACCAGCAGAGGACAATGGGTAGCCAAAAACATTCAGTACTTC
CATSRGQWVAKNIQYF
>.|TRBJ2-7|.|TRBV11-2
TGTGCCAGCAGCTCTCAGGTCGAGCAGTACTTC
CASSSQVEQYF
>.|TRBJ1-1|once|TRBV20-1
TGCAGTGCTCCCCGGACCGAAACGAACACTGAAGCTTTCTTT
CSAPRTETNTEAFF
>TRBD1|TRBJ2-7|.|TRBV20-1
TGCAGTGCTGCCCAGACAGGGGGCCGTGACGAGCAGTACTTC
CSAAQTGGRDEQYF
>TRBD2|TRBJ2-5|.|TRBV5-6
TGTGCCAGCAGCCGGACTAGCGGGTGGGCGGAGACCCAGTACTTC
CASSRTSGWAETQYF
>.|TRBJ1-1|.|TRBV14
TGTGCCAGCAGCCAAGGGCGAGGGCCCGGAGGAGCTTTCTTT
CASSQGRGPGGAFF
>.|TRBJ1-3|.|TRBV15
TGTGCCACCAGCAGAGATGAGGGGGTATGGGGAAACACCATATATTTT
CATSRDEGVWGNTIYF
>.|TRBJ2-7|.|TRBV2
TGTGCCAGCAGCACAGGGAGCCTCTACGAGCAGTACTTC
CASSTGSLYEQYF
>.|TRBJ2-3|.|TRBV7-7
TGTGCCAGCAGCTTAGGGGTGGGAGCCCCAGATACGCAGTATTTT
CASSLGVGAPDTQYF